This TCR beta chain was identified during a study of shared clonotypes between healthy human individuals. Overall study results and limits: Across four donors, naive CD4 shared around 5.1%, naive CD8 under 4%, memory CD4 about 2.5%, memory CD8 more than 0.35%. Owing to a small donor count, the genetic and exposure-history diversity represented was limited.

A word on this clone: Antigen unknown.

The assay was immunoSEQ multiplex PCR, and TCRdb's table has in-frame clones only and misses some. The sample has roughly 2.5 million clones; approximately 92% are singletons. Sequenced: naive CD4+ T cells sorted from blood. Subset specified: CD45RA+ positively selected. The TCR comes from a man between 18 and 29 years old in good health.

CDR3 in DNA: TGTGCCAGCAGCTTGGGTGGCACAGGCGATTACAATGAGCAGTTCTTC. This codes for CASSLGGTGDYNEQFF. V usage is TRBV5-4 and J usage is TRBJ2-1, with a possible D match to TRBD1 (5 bases). CDR1 is SGHNT and CDR2 is YYREEE in the germline V gene (reference sequence). V was trimmed by 0 bases and J by 4 bases, leaving 14 bases between them. CDR3 length equals 16 residues.